This T cell receptor (beta chain) was recovered during a study of lymphopenia after photon versus proton radiotherapy (dated by TCRdb to between 2018 and 2021). Study-wide context: The immunological effects of photon versus proton radiation therapy were compared in patients with gastrointestinal tumors who developed high-grade lymphopenia. The cohort comprised 15 to 20 patients with gastrointestinal tumors who received either photon or proton therapy and then developed lymphopenia. The study aimed to characterize how the two radiation modalities differ in their impact on the immune system.

The protocol used for the library was the immunoSEQ multiplex PCR assay. T cell repertoires were profiled by deep sequencing of rearranged TCR beta loci, alongside multiparametric flow cytometry. The table was pulled from immuneACCESS by TCRdb, which kept in-frame rearrangements only. Such tables lose some clones; where checked, under half of the loss comes from unresolved V genes, and the rest has no known cause. The sample data list about 160,000 clones, and 80% to 90% of these were observed just once. The ten largest clones add up to approximately 4.8% of the sample. This clone showed up just a few times. The antigen this receptor binds is unknown. Per-base qualities were not stored, and no clone one base away is much larger. Based on the germline V gene, the CDR1 and CDR2 sequences are SGHTA and FQGNSA. For this chain, trimming is 5 bases at the V end and 7 bases at the J end, and the number of junction bases without a gene match is 6. From cysteine to phenylalanine, the CDR3 is 14 amino acids long. Only the CDR3 DNA stays, 42 bases, in frame from base 1.

Study-wide conclusions, independent of this receptor: The survival association was examined only in patients who died, and the authors described better survival with proton therapy as a possibility, not as a demonstrated result. Among patients across the cohort who died, overall survival time showed an inverse correlation with a larger post-nadir drop in TCR diversity. After the lymphocyte count nadir, oligoclonal expansion, especially of CD8+ Temra cells, was observed in photon-treated repertoires, and the drop in diversity was driven by this expansion. Relative stability during treatment was observed in proton-treated patients, whereas loss of naive T cells and TCR diversity and gain of effector/memory populations were observed in photon-treated patients.

This material consisted of peripheral blood, taken from a patient treated with photon-based radiotherapy. This chain joins TRBV7-2 to TRBJ1-2; 11 bases in between match TRBD1. The clonotype comes from a man between 45 and 60 years old with gastric cancer. The DNA sequence is as follows: TGTGCCAGCAGCCCAGGACAGGGGGCCGGTGGCTACACCTTC. The resulting protein is CASSPGQGAGGYTF.